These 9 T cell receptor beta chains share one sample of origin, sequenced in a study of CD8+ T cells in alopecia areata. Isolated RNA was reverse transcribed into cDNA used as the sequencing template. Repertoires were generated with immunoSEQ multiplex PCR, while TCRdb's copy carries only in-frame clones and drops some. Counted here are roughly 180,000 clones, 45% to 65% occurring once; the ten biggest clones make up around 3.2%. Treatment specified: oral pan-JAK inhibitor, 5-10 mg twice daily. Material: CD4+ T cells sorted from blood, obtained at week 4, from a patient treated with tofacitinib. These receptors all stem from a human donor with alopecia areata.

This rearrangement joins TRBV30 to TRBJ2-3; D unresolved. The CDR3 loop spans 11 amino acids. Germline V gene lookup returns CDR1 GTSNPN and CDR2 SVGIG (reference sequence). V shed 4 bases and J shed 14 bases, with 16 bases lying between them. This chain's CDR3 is CAWNVGPTAYF. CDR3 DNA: TGTGCCTGGAATGTTGGGCCCACTGCGTATTTT.

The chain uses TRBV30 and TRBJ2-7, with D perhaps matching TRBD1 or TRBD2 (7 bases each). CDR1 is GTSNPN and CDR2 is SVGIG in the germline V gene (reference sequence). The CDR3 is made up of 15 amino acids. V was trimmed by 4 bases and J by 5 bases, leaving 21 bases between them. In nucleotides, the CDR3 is TGTGCCTGGAAACCAGGGGGGGGGCGCATCCACGAGCAGTACTTC. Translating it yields CAWKPGGGRIHEQYF.

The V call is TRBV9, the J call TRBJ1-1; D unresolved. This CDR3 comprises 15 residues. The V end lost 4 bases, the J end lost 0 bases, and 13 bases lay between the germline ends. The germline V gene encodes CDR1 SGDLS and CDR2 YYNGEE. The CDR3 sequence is CASSPRALLNTEAFF. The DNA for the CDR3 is TGTGCCAGCAGCCCCCGTGCGTTATTGAACACTGAAGCTTTCTTT.

The DNA for the CDR3 is TGTGCCTGGGACACCTCCTACGAGCAGTACTTC. As protein: CAWDTSYEQYF. J is TRBJ2-7 and V is TRBV30, with D unclear. The CDR3 is 11 residues long. Germline CDR1 GTSNPN, CDR2 SVGIG (reference sequence). V lost 5 bases and J lost 0, with 5 bases in between.

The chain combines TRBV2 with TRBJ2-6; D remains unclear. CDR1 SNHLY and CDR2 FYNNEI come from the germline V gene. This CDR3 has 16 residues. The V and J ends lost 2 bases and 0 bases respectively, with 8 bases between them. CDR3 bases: TGTGCCAGCAGTGAACATGGGAACTCTGGGGCCAACGTCCTGACTTTC. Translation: CASSEHGNSGANVLTF.

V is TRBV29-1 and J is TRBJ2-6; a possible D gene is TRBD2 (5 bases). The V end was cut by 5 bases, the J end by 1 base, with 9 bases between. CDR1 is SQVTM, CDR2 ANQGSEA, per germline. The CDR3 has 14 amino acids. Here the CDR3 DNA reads TGCAGCGTTATTGGAGGTTCTGGGGCCAACGTCCTGACTTTC. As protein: CSVIGGSGANVLTF.

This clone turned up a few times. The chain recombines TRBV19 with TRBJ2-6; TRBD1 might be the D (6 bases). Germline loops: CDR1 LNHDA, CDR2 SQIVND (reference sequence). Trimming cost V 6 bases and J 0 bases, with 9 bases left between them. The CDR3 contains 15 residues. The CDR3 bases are TGTGCCAGTAGGGACAGCCCCTCTGGGGCCAACGTCCTGACTTTC. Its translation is CASRDSPSGANVLTF.

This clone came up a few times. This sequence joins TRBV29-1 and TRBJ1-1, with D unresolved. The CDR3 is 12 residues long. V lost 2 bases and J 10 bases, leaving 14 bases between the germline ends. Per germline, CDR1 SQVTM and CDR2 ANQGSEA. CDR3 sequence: CSVEFGRRAAFF. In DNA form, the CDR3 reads TGCAGCGTTGAATTTGGGCGTCGTGCAGCTTTCTTT.

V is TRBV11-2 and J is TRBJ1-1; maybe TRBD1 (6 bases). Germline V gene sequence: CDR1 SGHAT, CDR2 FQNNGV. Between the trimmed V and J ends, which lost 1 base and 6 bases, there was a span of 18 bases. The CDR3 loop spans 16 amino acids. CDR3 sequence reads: CASSLAPKGGVAEAFF. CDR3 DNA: TGTGCCAGCAGCTTAGCTCCCAAAGGGGGGGTGGCTGAAGCTTTCTTT.